The TCR beta chain described here comes from a study of cytomegalovirus exposure and HLA in healthy donors. There are 11 residues in the CDR3. Germline values: CDR1 MNHNY, CDR2 SVGAGI (reference sequence). Trimming pared 8 bases from V and 4 bases from J, leaving 6 bases between. Study conclusions and caveats: It was shown in a later analysis that HLA-associated TCR beta chains were more clonally expanded than other, equally common chains. In a later analysis, CMV-associated beta chains were mostly HLA-associated, it appeared. There were some public TCRs occurring in many donors, but most TCR sequences were rare. Accounts indicate the classifier identified cytomegalovirus status with strong specificity and sensitivity.

Amplification used 60 Vbeta primers and 13 Jbeta primers. TCRdb's copy holds only in-frame clones and misses some; the assay was immunoSEQ multiplex PCR. The data hold around 200,000 clones, with 82% observed a single time. A remark on this clone: No antigen is known for it.

The receptor comes from a woman in her thirties or forties in good health and CMV-seronegative. The sequenced material came from PBMCs. The chain employs TRBV6-6 and TRBJ1-5; D is unclear. The CDR3 reads CASGKNQPQHF. CDR3 coding DNA: TGTGCCAGCGGCAAGAATCAGCCCCAGCATTTT.